Listed below are T cell receptor beta chains from one sample, sequenced in a study of blood T cell repertoires in COVID-19. TCRdb keeps only in-frame clones here, not all; method: immunoSEQ multiplex PCR. The sample consists of about 210,000 clones, around 89% of them appearing once. The sample consisted of PBMCs or T cells enriched from blood (not recorded which). All receptors come from a woman in her thirties or forties with acute COVID-19. The CDR3 runs from the conserved cysteine through the conserved F or W. Each record gives: CDR3 length, V gene, J gene, clone size, D gene, CDR3 protein, CDR3 DNA. D genes are given only for firm matches. Some rows have no size entry. The others give once, few or many, or a class for an expanded clone.

length: 15; V: TRBV5-1; J: TRBJ1-1; size: -; D: -; CDR3: CASSLDRERGAEAFF; DNA: TGCGCCAGCAGCTTGGACCGGGAGAGAGGGGCAGAAGCTTTCTTT
length: 16; V: TRBV7-2; J: TRBJ2-3; size: -; D: -; CDR3: CASSLESGYVTDTQYF; DNA: TGTGCCAGCAGCTTAGAAAGCGGGTATGTCACAGATACGCAGTATTTT
length: 11; V: TRBV7-9; J: TRBJ2-7; size: -; D: -; CDR3: CASSTYYEQYF; DNA: TGTGCCAGCAGCACTTACTACGAGCAGTACTTC
length: 13; V: TRBV6-5; J: TRBJ1-2; size: -; D: -; CDR3: CASRSGHNYGYTF; DNA: TGTGCCAGCAGATCAGGACATAACTATGGCTACACCTTC
length: 15; V: TRBV13; J: TRBJ1-4; size: -; D: TRBD1; CDR3: CASSFGTVGNEKLFF; DNA: TGTGCCAGCAGCTTCGGGACAGTCGGGAATGAAAAACTGTTTTTT
length: 15; V: TRBV7-2; J: TRBJ2-3; size: -; D: TRBD2; CDR3: CASSRTSGGFDTQYF; DNA: TGTGCCAGCAGCCGTACTAGCGGGGGGTTTGATACGCAGTATTTT
length: 13; V: TRBV15; J: TRBJ2-1; size: -; D: TRBD1; CDR3: CATSRQTGTGEFF; DNA: TGTGCCACCAGCAGACAAACCGGGACAGGGGAGTTCTTC
length: 17; V: TRBV11-2; J: TRBJ2-3; size: -; D: TRBD2; CDR3: CASSSQRLAGNTDTQYF; DNA: TGTGCCAGCAGCTCCCAACGACTAGCGGGGAACACAGATACGCAGTATTTT
length: 14; V: TRBV5-1; J: TRBJ2-5; size: -; D: -; CDR3: CASSLGQYQETQYF; DNA: TGCGCCAGCAGCTTGGGGCAGTACCAAGAGACCCAGTACTTC
length: 13; V: TRBV5-1; J: TRBJ2-7; size: -; D: -; CDR3: CASSLQSFYEQYF; DNA: TGCGCCAGCAGCTTGCAGTCCTTCTACGAGCAGTACTTC
length: 19; V: TRBV4-1; J: TRBJ2-7; size: -; D: TRBD2; CDR3: CASSPLGTSGGSASYEQYF; DNA: TGCGCCAGCAGCCCCCTGGGGACTAGCGGGGGGTCCGCCTCCTACGAGCAGTACTTC
length: 13; V: TRBV28; J: TRBJ2-3; size: -; D: -; CDR3: CASRGQGTDTQYF; DNA: TGTGCCAGCAGGGGGCAGGGCACAGATACGCAGTATTTT
length: 14; V: TRBV6-5; J: TRBJ2-3; size: -; D: TRBD1; CDR3: CASTKTGITDTQYF; DNA: TGTGCCAGCACCAAGACAGGGATCACAGATACGCAGTATTTT
length: 19; V: TRBV7-9; J: TRBJ2-1; size: -; D: TRBD2; CDR3: CASSLGGRGGTGPGNEQFF; DNA: TGTGCCAGCAGCTTAGGCGGGAGGGGCGGTACCGGGCCGGGAAATGAGCAGTTCTTC
length: 13; V: TRBV25-1; J: TRBJ2-3; size: -; D: -; CDR3: CASSEASTDTQYF; DNA: TGTGCCAGCAGTGAGGCTAGCACAGATACGCAGTATTTT
length: 15; V: TRBV2; J: TRBJ1-1; size: -; D: TRBD1; CDR3: CASIYPPQGASRAFF; DNA: TGTGCCAGCATTTACCCGCCTCAGGGGGCTTCGAGAGCTTTCTTT
length: 13; V: TRBV30; J: TRBJ1-5; size: -; D: -; CDR3: CAWSETANQPQHF; DNA: TGTGCCTGGAGTGAGACTGCCAATCAGCCCCAGCATTTT
length: 14; V: TRBV11-2; J: TRBJ1-1; size: few; D: -; CDR3: CASSPRQGDTEAFF; DNA: TGTGCCAGCAGCCCCCGCCAGGGTGACACTGAAGCTTTCTTT
length: 16; V: TRBV5-8; J: TRBJ2-3; size: -; D: -; CDR3: CASSAYGGLRTDTQYF; DNA: TGTGCCAGCAGCGCGTACGGGGGACTTCGCACAGATACGCAGTATTTT
length: 11; V: TRBV5-6; J: TRBJ2-2; size: -; D: -; CDR3: CASAGAGELFF; DNA: TGTGCCAGCGCAGGGGCCGGGGAGCTGTTTTTT
length: 15; V: TRBV11-2; J: TRBJ2-1; size: -; D: TRBD2; CDR3: CASSLGGGSYNEQFF; DNA: TGTGCCAGCAGCTTGGGGGGGGGTTCCTACAATGAGCAGTTCTTC
length: 13; V: TRBV12-3/TRBV12-4; J: TRBJ2-7; size: -; D: TRBD1; CDR3: CASSRQGLGEQYF; DNA: TGTGCCAGCAGTCGACAGGGCCTAGGGGAGCAGTACTTC
length: 16; V: TRBV5-5; J: TRBJ2-5; size: -; D: TRBD2; CDR3: CASSFGGFPEQETQYF; DNA: TGTGCCAGCAGCTTCGGGGGGTTCCCCGAACAAGAGACCCAGTACTTC
length: 15; V: TRBV7-7; J: TRBJ2-1; size: -; D: -; CDR3: CASSTNPTAVNEQFF; DNA: TGTGCTAGCAGCACGAACCCAACAGCGGTCAATGAGCAGTTCTTC
length: 14; V: TRBV2; J: TRBJ1-5; size: -; D: -; CDR3: CASCSLISNQPQHF; DNA: TGTGCCAGCTGCAGTCTTATTAGCAATCAGCCCCAGCATTTT
length: 16; V: TRBV6-1; J: TRBJ1-2; size: -; D: -; CDR3: CASSETPGRRGYGYTF; DNA: TGTGCCAGCAGTGAAACGCCGGGAAGGAGGGGATATGGCTACACCTTC
length: 12; V: TRBV6-5; J: TRBJ2-2; size: -; D: -; CDR3: CAIRGNTGELFF; DNA: TGTGCCATCCGGGGGAACACCGGGGAGCTGTTTTTT
length: 14; V: TRBV7-9; J: TRBJ2-5; size: -; D: TRBD1; CDR3: CASSLNRGSRTQYF; DNA: TGTGCCAGCAGCCTCAACAGGGGGAGTAGGACCCAGTACTTC
length: 17; V: TRBV24-1; J: TRBJ2-5; size: -; D: TRBD1; CDR3: CATSPGRDRVFIETQYF; DNA: TGTGCCACCAGCCCTGGCCGGGACAGGGTTTTCATAGAGACCCAGTACTTC
length: 13; V: TRBV27; J: TRBJ2-5; size: -; D: -; CDR3: CASKGGGQETQYF; DNA: TGTGCCAGCAAGGGAGGGGGGCAAGAGACCCAGTACTTC
length: 14; V: TRBV2; J: TRBJ2-3; size: -; D: TRBD2; CDR3: CASSASGRADTQYF; DNA: TGTGCCAGCAGTGCTAGCGGGAGGGCAGATACGCAGTATTTT
length: 12; V: TRBV25-1; J: TRBJ1-1; size: -; D: -; CDR3: CASREGQSAAFF; DNA: TGTGCCAGCAGAGAAGGACAGTCCGCGGCTTTCTTT
length: 15; V: TRBV9; J: TRBJ2-3; size: -; D: TRBD2; CDR3: CASSPGTRSADTQYF; DNA: TGTGCCAGCAGCCCCGGGACTAGAAGCGCAGATACGCAGTATTTT
length: 16; V: TRBV24-1; J: TRBJ1-5; size: -; D: TRBD1; CDR3: CATSDRAAGGNQPQHF; DNA: TGTGCCACCAGTGACCGCGCGGCAGGGGGGAATCAGCCCCAGCATTTT